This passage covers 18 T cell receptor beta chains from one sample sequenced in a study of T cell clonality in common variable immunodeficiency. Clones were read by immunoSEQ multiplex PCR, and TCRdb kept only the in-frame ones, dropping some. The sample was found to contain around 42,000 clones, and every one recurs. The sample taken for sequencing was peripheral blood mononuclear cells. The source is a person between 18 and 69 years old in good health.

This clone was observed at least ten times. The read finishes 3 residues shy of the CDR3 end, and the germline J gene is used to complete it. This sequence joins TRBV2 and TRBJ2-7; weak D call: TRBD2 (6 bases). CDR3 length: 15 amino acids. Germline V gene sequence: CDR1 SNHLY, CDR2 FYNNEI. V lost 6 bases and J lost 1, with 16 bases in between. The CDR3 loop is CASRRNRDLSYEQYF. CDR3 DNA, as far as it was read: TGTGCCAGCAGAAGAAACCGGGACTTGTCCTACGAG.

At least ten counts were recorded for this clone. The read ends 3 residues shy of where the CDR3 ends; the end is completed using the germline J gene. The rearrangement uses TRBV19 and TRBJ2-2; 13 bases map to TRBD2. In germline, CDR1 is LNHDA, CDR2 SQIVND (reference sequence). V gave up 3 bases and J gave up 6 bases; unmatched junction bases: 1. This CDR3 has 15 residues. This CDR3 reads CASSMGLAGPGELFF. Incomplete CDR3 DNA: TGTGCCAGTAGTATGGGACTAGCGGGGCCCGGGGAG.

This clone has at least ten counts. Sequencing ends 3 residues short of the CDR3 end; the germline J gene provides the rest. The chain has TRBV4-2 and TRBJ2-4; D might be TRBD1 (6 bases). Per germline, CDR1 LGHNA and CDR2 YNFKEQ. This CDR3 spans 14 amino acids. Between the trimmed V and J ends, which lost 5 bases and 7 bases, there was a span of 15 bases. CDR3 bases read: TGTGCCAGCAGCGAAAGACCTAGGGGGAACATT. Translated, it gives CASSERPRGNI. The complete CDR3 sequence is CASSERPRGNIQYF.

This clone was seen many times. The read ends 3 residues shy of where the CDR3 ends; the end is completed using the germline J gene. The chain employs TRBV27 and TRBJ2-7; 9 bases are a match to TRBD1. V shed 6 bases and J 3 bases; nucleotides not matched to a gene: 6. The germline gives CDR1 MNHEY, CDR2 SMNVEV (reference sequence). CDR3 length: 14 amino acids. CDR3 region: CASRTGTGIYEQYF. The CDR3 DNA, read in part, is TGTGCCAGCAGAACCGGGACAGGGATCTACGAG.

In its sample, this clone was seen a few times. The CDR3 bases that were read are TGTGCCAGCTCACCGGACAGGGGGGCACCG. Translating gives CASSPDRGAP. The full CDR3 protein is CASSPDRGAPLFF. This rearrangement joins TRBV18 to TRBJ2-2; 10 bases match TRBD1. The read ends 3 residues shy of where the CDR3 ends; the end is completed using the germline J gene. The CDR3 spans 13 residues. Germline CDR1 is KGHSH and CDR2 is LQKENI.

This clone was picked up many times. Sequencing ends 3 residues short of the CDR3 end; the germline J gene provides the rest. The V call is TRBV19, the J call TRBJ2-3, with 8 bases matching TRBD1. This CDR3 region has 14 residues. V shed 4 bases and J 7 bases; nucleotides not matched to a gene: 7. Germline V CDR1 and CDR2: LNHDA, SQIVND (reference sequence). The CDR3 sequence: CASSSGQGAYTQYF. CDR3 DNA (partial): TGTGCCAGTAGTAGCGGCCAGGGGGCTTATACG.

The CDR3 loop is CASSPQGGNEKLFF. The CDR3 bases that were read are TGCGCCAGCAGCCCCCAGGGTGGCAATGAAAAA. This rearrangement joins TRBV5-1 to TRBJ1-4; D is perhaps TRBD1 (5 bases). With the read ending 3 residues before the CDR3 end, the germline J gene is used to fill in that end. V was trimmed by 4 bases and J by 5 bases, leaving 12 bases between them. CDR3 length: 14 amino acids. The germline V gene encodes CDR1 SGHRS and CDR2 YFSETQ.

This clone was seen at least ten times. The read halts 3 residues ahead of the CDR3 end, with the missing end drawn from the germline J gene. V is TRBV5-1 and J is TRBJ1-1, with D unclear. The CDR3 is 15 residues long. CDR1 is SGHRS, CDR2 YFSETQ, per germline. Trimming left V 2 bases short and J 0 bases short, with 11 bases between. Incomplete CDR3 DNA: TGCGCCAGCAGCTTAGGTATCGGGGTGAACACTGAA. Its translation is CASSLGIGVNTE. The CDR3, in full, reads CASSLGIGVNTEAFF.

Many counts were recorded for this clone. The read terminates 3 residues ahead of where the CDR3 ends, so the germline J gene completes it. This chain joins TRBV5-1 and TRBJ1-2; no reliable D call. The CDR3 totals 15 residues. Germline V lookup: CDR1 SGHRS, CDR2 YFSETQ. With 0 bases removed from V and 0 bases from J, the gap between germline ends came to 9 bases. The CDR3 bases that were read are TGCGCCAGCAGCTTGGGGCAGAATACTAACTATGGC. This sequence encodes CASSLGQNTNYG. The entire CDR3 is CASSLGQNTNYGYTF.

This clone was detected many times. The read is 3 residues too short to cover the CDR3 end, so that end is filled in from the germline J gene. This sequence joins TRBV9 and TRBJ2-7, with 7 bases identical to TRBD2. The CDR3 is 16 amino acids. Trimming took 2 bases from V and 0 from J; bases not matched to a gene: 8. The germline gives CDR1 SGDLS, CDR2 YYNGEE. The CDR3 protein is CASSVAPSGPSYEQYF. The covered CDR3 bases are TGTGCCAGCAGCGTGGCCCCTAGCGGCCCCTCCTACGAG. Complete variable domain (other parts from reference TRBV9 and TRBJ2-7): DSGVTQTPKHLITATGQRVTLRCSPRSGDLSVYWYQQSLDQGLQFLIQYYNGEERAKGNILERFSAQQFPDLHSELNLSSLELGDSALYFCASSVAPSGPSYEQYFGPGTRLTVT.

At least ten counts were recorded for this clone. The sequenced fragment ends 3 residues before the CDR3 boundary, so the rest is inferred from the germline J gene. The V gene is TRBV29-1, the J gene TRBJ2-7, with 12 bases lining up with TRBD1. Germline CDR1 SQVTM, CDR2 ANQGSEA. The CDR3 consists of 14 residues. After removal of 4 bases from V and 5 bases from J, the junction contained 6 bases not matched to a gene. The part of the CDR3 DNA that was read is TGCAGCGTTGTAACCGGGACAGGGGGCGACGAG. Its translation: CSVVTGTGGDE. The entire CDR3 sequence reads CSVVTGTGGDEQYF.

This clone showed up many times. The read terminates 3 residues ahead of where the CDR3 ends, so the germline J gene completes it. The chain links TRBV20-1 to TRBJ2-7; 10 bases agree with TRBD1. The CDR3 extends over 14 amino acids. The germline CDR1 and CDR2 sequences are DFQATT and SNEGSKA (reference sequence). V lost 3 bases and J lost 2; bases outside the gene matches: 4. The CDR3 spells CSASPDRGPYEQYF. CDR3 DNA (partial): TGCAGTGCTAGCCCTGACAGGGGGCCCTACGAG.

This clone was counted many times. CDR3 residues: CASSLGRIQLTYEQYF. Incomplete CDR3 DNA: TGTGCCAGCAGTTTAGGTAGGATTCAACTAACCTACGAG. The V call is TRBV6-2 or TRBV6-3, the J call TRBJ2-7, with no clear D. The CDR3 is cut off 3 residues early in the read; its end comes from the germline J gene. V shed 4 bases and J shed 2 bases, with 18 bases lying between them. This CDR3 is 16 amino acids long. Germline V gene sequence: CDR1 MNHEY, CDR2 SVGEGT.

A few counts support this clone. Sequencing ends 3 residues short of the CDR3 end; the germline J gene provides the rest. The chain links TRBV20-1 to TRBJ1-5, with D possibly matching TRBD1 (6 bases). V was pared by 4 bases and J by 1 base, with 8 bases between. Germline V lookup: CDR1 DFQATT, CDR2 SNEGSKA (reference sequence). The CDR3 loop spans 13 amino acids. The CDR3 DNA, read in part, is TGCAGTGCTACCAGGGGCAGCAATCAGCCC. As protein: CSATRGSNQP. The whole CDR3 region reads CSATRGSNQPQHF.

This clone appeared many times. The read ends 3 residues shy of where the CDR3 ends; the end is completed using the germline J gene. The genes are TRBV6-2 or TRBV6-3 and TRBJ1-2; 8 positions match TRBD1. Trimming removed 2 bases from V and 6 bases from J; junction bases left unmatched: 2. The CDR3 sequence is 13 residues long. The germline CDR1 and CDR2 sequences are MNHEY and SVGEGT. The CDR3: CASSYATGDGYTF. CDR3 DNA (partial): TGTGCCAGCAGTTACGCGACAGGGGATGGC.

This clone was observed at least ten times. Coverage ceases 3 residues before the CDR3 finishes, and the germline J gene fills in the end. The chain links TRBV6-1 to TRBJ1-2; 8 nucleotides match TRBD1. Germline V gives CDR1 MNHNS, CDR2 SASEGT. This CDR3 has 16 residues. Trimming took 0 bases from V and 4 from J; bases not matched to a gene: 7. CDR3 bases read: TGTGCCAGCAGTGAAGCGGACAGGGCCAGGGGCTATGGC. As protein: CASSEADRARGYG. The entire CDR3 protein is CASSEADRARGYGYTF.

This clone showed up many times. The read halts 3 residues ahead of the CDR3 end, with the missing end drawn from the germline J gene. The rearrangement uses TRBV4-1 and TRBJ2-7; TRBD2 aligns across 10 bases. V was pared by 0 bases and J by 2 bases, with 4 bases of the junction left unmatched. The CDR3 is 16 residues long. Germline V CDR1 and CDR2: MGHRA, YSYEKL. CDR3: CASSQDLAGVPYEQYF. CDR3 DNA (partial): TGCGCCAGCAGCCAAGATCTAGCGGGAGTGCCCTACGAG.

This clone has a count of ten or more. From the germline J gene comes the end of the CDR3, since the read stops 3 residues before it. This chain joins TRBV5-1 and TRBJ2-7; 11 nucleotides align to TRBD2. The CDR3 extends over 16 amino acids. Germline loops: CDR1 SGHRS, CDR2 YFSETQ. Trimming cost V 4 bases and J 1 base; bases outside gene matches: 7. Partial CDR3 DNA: TGCGCCAGCAGCCCCCCCGGGACTAGCGGTTCCTACGAG. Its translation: CASSPPGTSGSYE. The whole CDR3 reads CASSPPGTSGSYEQYF.